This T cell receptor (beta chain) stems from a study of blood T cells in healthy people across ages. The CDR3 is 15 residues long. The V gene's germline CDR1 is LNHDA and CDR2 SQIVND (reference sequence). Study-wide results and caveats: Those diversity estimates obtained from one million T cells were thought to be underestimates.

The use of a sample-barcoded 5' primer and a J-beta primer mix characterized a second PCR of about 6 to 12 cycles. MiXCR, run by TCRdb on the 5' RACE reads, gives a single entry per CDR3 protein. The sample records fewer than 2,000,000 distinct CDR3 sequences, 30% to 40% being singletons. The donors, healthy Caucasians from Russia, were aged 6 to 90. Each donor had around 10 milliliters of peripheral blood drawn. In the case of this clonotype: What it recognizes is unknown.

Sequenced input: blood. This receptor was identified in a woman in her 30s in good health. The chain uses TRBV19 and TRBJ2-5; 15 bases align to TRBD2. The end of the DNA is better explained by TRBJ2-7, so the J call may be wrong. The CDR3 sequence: CASSRTSGGAHEQYF. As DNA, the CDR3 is TGTGCCAGTAGTAGGACTAGCGGGGGGGCCCACGAGCAGTACTTC.